These 24 T cell receptor beta chains were all obtained from the same sample, sequenced in a study of cytomegalovirus exposure and HLA in healthy donors. PCR involved 60 Vbeta and 13 Jbeta primers. Some clones are missing from TCRdb's copy, which holds only in-frame ones; the method was immunoSEQ multiplex PCR. The sample records roughly 36,000 clones, more than 80% being singletons. Source material: PBMCs. Every receptor here comes from a male donor in good health and CMV-seronegative.

This clone was counted a single time. The chain has TRBV27 and TRBJ2-7; 13 positions match TRBD2. The V and J ends lost 5 bases and 3 bases, in that order; junction bases with no gene match: 4. Germline V gene lookup returns CDR1 MNHEY and CDR2 SMNVEV (reference sequence). CDR3 length: 15 residues. The CDR3 sequence is CASSTRTSGSYEQYF. CDR3 DNA sequence: TGTGCCAGCAGTACCCGGACTAGCGGGAGCTACGAGCAGTACTTC.

This chain connects TRBV6-4 to TRBJ1-2, with 7 bases lining up with TRBD1. This CDR3 is 12 amino acids long. Germline V lookup: CDR1 MRHNA, CDR2 SNTAGT. The ends lost 6 bases at V and 4 bases at J; junction bases unmatched: 2. The CDR3 DNA sequence: TGTGCCAGCAGACAGGGGCCCTATGGCTACACCTTC. Its translation: CASRQGPYGYTF.

This clone has just a few counts. The rearrangement links TRBV5-6 to TRBJ2-1; perhaps TRBD2 as D (7 bases). CDR1 SGHDT and CDR2 YYEEEE come from the germline V gene. The CDR3 runs to 18 residues. V was clipped by 3 bases and J by 1 base, with 20 bases between them. In DNA, the CDR3 is TGTGCCAGCAGCTCGACTTATACGGGGGGCCTTTCCTACAATGAGCAGTTCTTC. Translated, it gives CASSSTYTGGLSYNEQFF.

The genes are TRBV2 and TRBJ1-5, with D possibly being TRBD1 (5 bases). V was clipped by 6 bases and J by 0 bases, with 15 bases between them. This CDR3 has 16 residues. Germline-derived CDR1 and CDR2 are SNHLY and FYNNEI. The CDR3 region is CASSLRGVYSNQPQHF. The DNA for the CDR3 is TGTGCCAGCAGCTTAAGGGGCGTTTATAGCAATCAGCCCCAGCATTTT.

This clone was counted between two and nine times. CDR3 protein: CASSDRDSNEQFF. CDR3 nucleotides: TGTGCCAGCAGTGACCGGGACAGCAATGAGCAGTTCTTC. V and J are TRBV6-4 and TRBJ2-1; 7 bases fit TRBD1. Germline V gene lookup returns CDR1 MRHNA and CDR2 SNTAGT. CDR3 length: 13 amino acids. Trimming removed 2 bases from V and 6 bases from J; junction bases left unmatched: 1.

The J gene is TRBJ2-2, the V gene TRBV7-9; TRBD2 aligns across 8 bases. The CDR3 extends over 15 amino acids. J gave up 0 bases and V 8 bases, and 5 bases lay outside the gene matches. In germline, CDR1 is SEHNR, CDR2 FQNEAQ (reference sequence). The CDR3 loop is CASREGGPNTGELFF. The CDR3 DNA reads as TGTGCCAGCCGGGAGGGGGGACCGAACACCGGGGAGCTGTTTTTT.

The gene calls are TRBV7-3 and TRBJ1-2, with TRBD1 as a possible D gene (5 bases). Germline values: CDR1 SGHTA, CDR2 FQGTGA. Deletions cut 5 bases from V and 6 bases from J, with 16 bases between. There are 14 residues in the CDR3. The CDR3 DNA follows: TGTGCCAGCAGCCACCTCGGGGGTTGGAATGGCTACACCTTC. Translation gives CASSHLGGWNGYTF. The full variable domain, in which reference TRBV7-3 and TRBJ1-2 provide the parts outside the CDR3, is GAGVSQTPSNKVTEKGKYVELRCDPISGHTALYWYRQSLGQGPEFLIYFQGTGAADDSGLPNDRFFAVRPEGSVSTLKIQRTERGDSAVYLCASSHLGGWNGYTFGSGTRLTVV.

By share, this clone ranks as medium-sized (0.01 to 0.1%). V and J are TRBV7-9 and TRBJ1-4; perhaps TRBD1 as D (6 bases). The V gene's germline CDR1 is SEHNR and CDR2 FQNEAQ (reference sequence). The germline V and J ends were trimmed by 2 bases and 8 bases, with 15 bases remaining between them. The CDR3 extends over 15 amino acids. The CDR3 nucleotides read TGTGCCAGCAGCTTAACAGGGCGCGTCGACGAAAAACTGTTTTTT. The encoded protein is CASSLTGRVDEKLFF.

The CDR3 nucleotides are TGTGCCTGGAGACGGGAGGGAAAACTGTTTTTT. Amino acids: CAWRREGKLFF. This sequence joins TRBV30 and TRBJ1-4; D unresolved. Germline CDR1 reads GTSNPN; CDR2 reads SVGIG (reference sequence). Trimming shortened V by 3 bases and J by 10 bases, and 9 bases separated the two germline ends. This CDR3 is built from 11 residues.

The J gene is TRBJ2-3, the V gene TRBV29-1; no clear D. V lost 1 base, J lost 2 bases, and 13 bases lay in between. Per germline, CDR1 SQVTM and CDR2 ANQGSEA. CDR3 length: 15 residues. This chain's CDR3 is CSVEAPNSNTDTQYF. CDR3 DNA sequence: TGCAGCGTTGAAGCCCCAAACAGCAACACAGATACGCAGTATTTT.

The chain combines TRBV13 with TRBJ1-5; 8 nucleotides line up with TRBD1. Germline lookup yields CDR1 PRHDT and CDR2 FYEKMQ (reference sequence). The CDR3 length is 15 residues. Germline trimming cut 2 bases from V and 2 bases from J; bases unmatched to any gene: 2. The CDR3 spells CASSLQGAGNQPQHF. CDR3 DNA: TGTGCCAGCAGCTTACAGGGGGCTGGCAATCAGCCCCAGCATTTT. The full variable domain, its missing parts supplied by reference TRBV13 and TRBJ1-5, is AAGVIQSPRHLIKEKRETATLKCYPIPRHDTVYWYQQGPGQDPQFLISFYEKMQSDKGSIPDRFSAQQFSDYHSELNMSSLELGDSALYFCASSLQGAGNQPQHFGDGTRLSIL.

CDR3 sequence (DNA): TGTGCCAGCAGTTACGGGCAGAACAATCAGCCCCAGCATTTT. Protein product: CASSYGQNNQPQHF. The chain joins TRBV6-5 to TRBJ1-5; no firm D call. This CDR3 has 14 amino acids. Trimming removed 2 bases at V and 3 bases at J, with 8 bases between. CDR1 is MNHEY, CDR2 SVGAGI, per germline.

This clone rates as medium-sized (0.01 to 0.1%). This CDR3 is CASSSPAAVMNTEAFF. The CDR3 DNA reads TGTGCCAGCAGCTCCCCGGCGGCAGTTATGAACACTGAAGCTTTCTTT. The genes are TRBV11-2 and TRBJ1-1; D uncertain. Trimming stripped 4 bases from V and 0 bases from J, with 15 bases between. The CDR3 runs 16 residues. Per germline, CDR1 SGHAT and CDR2 FQNNGV.

The table lists this clone with a count of one. The chain combines TRBV5-1 with TRBJ2-3; a weak D match, TRBD2 (5 bases). The CDR3 runs 13 residues. Trimming took off 4 bases at V and 4 bases at J, with 10 bases between the two ends. Germline assignment: CDR1 SGHRS and CDR2 YFSETQ. CDR3 protein: CASSPRAADTQYF. The DNA of the CDR3 is TGCGCCAGCAGCCCGAGGGCGGCAGATACGCAGTATTTT.

The chain recombines TRBV5-6 with TRBJ2-7; TRBD1 agrees at 8 bases. Germline assignment: CDR1 SGHDT and CDR2 YYEEEE. The CDR3 has 15 residues. The ends lost 5 bases at V and 1 base at J; junction bases unmatched: 8. The CDR3 DNA follows: TGTGCCAGCAGACTCAGGGGGCAAGGATCCTACGAGCAGTACTTC. This gives the protein CASRLRGQGSYEQYF.

The chain combines TRBV9 with TRBJ2-1; D call uncertain. Germline-derived CDR1 and CDR2 are SGDLS and YYNGEE. V was cut by 4 bases and J by 5 bases, with 10 bases left in between. The CDR3 sequence is 13 residues long. The chain's CDR3 is CASSPQAHNEQFF. CDR3 sequence (DNA): TGTGCCAGCAGCCCCCAGGCTCACAATGAGCAGTTCTTC. Using reference TRBV9 and TRBJ2-1 for the parts outside the CDR3, the full variable domain is DSGVTQTPKHLITATGQRVTLRCSPRSGDLSVYWYQQSLDQGLQFLIQYYNGEERAKGNILERFSAQQFPDLHSELNLSSLELGDSALYFCASSPQAHNEQFFGPGTRLTVL.

The rearrangement links TRBV6-4 to TRBJ1-2, with 7 bases fitting TRBD1. Germline CDR1 reads MRHNA; CDR2 reads SNTAGT. V lost 0 bases to trimming and J lost 4 bases; unmatched junction nucleotides: 11. There are 17 residues in the CDR3. CDR3 DNA: TGTGCCAGCAGTGACTCCGGCAGGGGGGTTTTTCCCTATGGCTACACCTTC. This sequence encodes CASSDSGRGVFPYGYTF.

This chain uses TRBV11-2 with TRBJ2-7; no reliable D call. Trimming removed 5 bases at V and 3 bases at J, with 11 bases between. This CDR3 has 13 residues. Per the germline V gene, CDR1 is SGHAT and CDR2 is FQNNGV. CDR3 residues: CASSPLDFYEQYF. The CDR3 bases are TGTGCCAGCAGCCCCCTTGACTTCTACGAGCAGTACTTC.

The V and J genes are TRBV6-1 and TRBJ2-2; D possibly corresponds to TRBD2 (6 bases). This CDR3 region has 13 residues. Germline V gives CDR1 MNHNS, CDR2 SASEGT. V was trimmed by 11 bases and J by 4 bases, leaving 14 bases between them. CDR3 DNA: TGTGCCGCTGAGGAGGGGCTCACCGGGGAGCTGTTTTTT. Protein sequence: CAAEEGLTGELFF.

The chain combines TRBV9 with TRBJ2-6; TRBD2 aligns across 7 bases. Germline trimming cut 3 bases from V and 0 bases from J; bases unmatched to any gene: 3. CDR1 and CDR2 from the germline V gene are SGDLS and YYNGEE. This CDR3 spans 16 amino acids. The CDR3 nucleotides are TGTGCCAGCAGCGGGGGGGGACGCTCTGGGGCCAACGTCCTGACTTTC. This translates into CASSGGGRSGANVLTF. Together with reference TRBV9 and TRBJ2-6, the CDR3 gives the full variable domain: DSGVTQTPKHLITATGQRVTLRCSPRSGDLSVYWYQQSLDQGLQFLIQYYNGEERAKGNILERFSAQQFPDLHSELNLSSLELGDSALYFCASSGGGRSGANVLTFGAGSRLTVL.

The chain recombines TRBV18 with TRBJ1-4, with a possible D match to TRBD1 (5 bases). CDR1 and CDR2 (germline): KGHSH, LQKENI. This CDR3 has 15 amino acids. The V end was cut by 1 base, the J end by 8 bases, with 14 bases between. CDR3 in DNA: TGTGCCAGCTCACCACAGGGGCCCCTGGGAGAAAAACTGTTTTTT. Encoded protein: CASSPQGPLGEKLFF.

The V and J genes are TRBV5-4 and TRBJ1-6; tentative D call: TRBD1 (6 bases). This CDR3 contains 16 residues. CDR1 is SGHNT and CDR2 is YYREEE in the germline V gene (reference sequence). V was trimmed by 5 bases and J by 7 bases, leaving 19 bases between them. The CDR3 loop reads CASSRGHIGFNSPLHF. The CDR3 DNA reads TGTGCCAGCAGTCGGGGACATATAGGGTTCAATTCACCCCTCCACTTT.

The V and J genes are TRBV30 and TRBJ2-1, with 8 positions matching TRBD1. Germline lookup yields CDR1 GTSNPN and CDR2 SVGIG (reference sequence). V dropped 4 bases and J dropped 6; count of bases not matched to a gene: 11. The CDR3 contains 15 residues. In DNA form, the CDR3 reads TGTGCCTGGAAAAATCCAGGGGGCGCGATCAATGAGCAGTTCTTC. It codes for CAWKNPGGAINEQFF.

This clone was observed a few times. V is TRBV5-4 and J is TRBJ2-1; a weak D match, TRBD2 (6 bases). The V gene's germline CDR1 is SGHNT and CDR2 YYREEE (reference sequence). V gave up 3 bases and J gave up 3 bases, with 13 bases separating them. The CDR3 totals 15 residues. CDR3 sequence (DNA): TGTGCCAGCAGCTCCGGGAGACCCAACTACAATGAGCAGTTCTTC. Its translation is CASSSGRPNYNEQFF.